The 29 T cell receptor beta chains presented below share a single source sample, sequenced in a study of CD4+ T cells in melanoma. Profiled with immunoSEQ multiplex PCR; TCRdb holds only in-frame clones, not every one. The data show fewer than 15,000 clones, about 83% seen once. The sample was cells from a culture (not recorded whether cultured in vitro). Receptors originate from a human donor with melanoma.

V gene TRBV4-2 combines with J gene TRBJ1-1; 7 bases fit TRBD1. V was clipped by 4 bases and J by 5 bases; unmatched bases: 4. Germline CDR1 and CDR2: LGHNA and YNFKEQ. The CDR3 consists of 13 residues. The CDR3: CASSLGTATEAFF. The CDR3 region has the DNA TGTGCCAGCAGCCTCGGGACAGCTACTGAAGCTTTCTTT.

The chain combines TRBV5-4 with TRBJ2-1; weak D call: TRBD2 (6 bases). Trimming removed 0 bases from V and 15 bases from J, with 13 bases in between. The CDR3 length is 12 residues. CDR1 and CDR2 (germline): SGHNT, YYREEE (reference sequence). In nucleotides, the CDR3 is TGTGCCAGCAGCTTGGGGGCCGGAGGGCCGTTCTTC. Translation: CASSLGAGGPFF.

The rearrangement joins TRBV5-6 to TRBJ1-1, with D hard to call. The germline V gene encodes CDR1 SGHDT and CDR2 YYEEEE. Trimming removed 0 bases from V and 10 bases from J, with 10 bases in between. The CDR3 sequence is 12 residues long. CDR3 in amino acids: CASSLGERGAFF. CDR3 nucleotides: TGTGCCAGCAGCTTGGGGGAGCGGGGAGCTTTCTTT.

V gene TRBV12-5 combines with J gene TRBJ2-3; D unclear. The CDR3 is 16 residues long. The V end was cut by 0 bases, the J end by 2 bases, with 12 bases between. CDR1 is LGHNT, CDR2 FRNRAP, per germline. CDR3 residues: CASGLVLAGDTDTQYF. The CDR3 DNA sequence: TGTGCTAGTGGTTTGGTACTGGCCGGAGACACAGATACGCAGTATTTT.

The V gene is TRBV5-8, the J gene TRBJ2-1; D is possibly TRBD2 (6 bases). The CDR3 is made up of 14 amino acids. Germline values: CDR1 SGHTS, CDR2 YDEGEE. The ends were cut back, 6 bases at V and 6 bases at J, with 16 bases in the middle. This CDR3 reads CASTRVGGVNEQFF. The CDR3 bases are TGTGCCAGCACCAGGGTCGGAGGGGTCAATGAGCAGTTCTTC. Supplemented by reference TRBV5-8 and TRBJ2-1, the full variable domain reads EAGVTQSPTHLIKTRGQQATLRCSPISGHTSVYWYQQALGLGLQFLLWYDEGEERNRGNFPPRFSGRQFPNYSSELNVNALELEDSALYLCASTRVGGVNEQFFGPGTRLTVL.

The CDR3: CASSWDRADTDTQYF. The CDR3 DNA sequence: TGTGCCAGCAGCTGGGACAGGGCCGACACAGATACGCAGTATTTT. This sequence joins TRBV11-2 and TRBJ2-3; 9 positions agree with TRBD1. CDR3 size: 15 residues. Germline V gene sequence: CDR1 SGHAT, CDR2 FQNNGV. V dropped 4 bases and J dropped 2; count of bases not matched to a gene: 4. The full variable domain, its missing parts supplied by reference TRBV11-2 and TRBJ2-3, is EAGVAQSPRYKIIEKRQSVAFWCNPISGHATLYWYQQILGQGPKLLIQFQNNGVVDDSQLPKDRFSAERLKGVDSTLKIQPAKLEDSAVYLCASSWDRADTDTQYFGPGTRLTVL.

V and J are TRBV5-1 and TRBJ2-3, with TRBD2 as a possible D gene (6 bases). Germline V gene data show CDR1 as SGHRS and CDR2 as YFSETQ. The CDR3 has 15 residues. Trimming took 3 bases from V and 2 from J, leaving 13 bases between them. The CDR3 loop is CASSYPAGSTDTQYF. The DNA of the CDR3 is TGCGCCAGCAGCTATCCAGCGGGTTCCACAGATACGCAGTATTTT.

The chain combines TRBV5-4 with TRBJ1-2, with D unresolved. The V gene's germline CDR1 is SGHNT and CDR2 YYREEE (reference sequence). The germline V and J ends were trimmed by 0 bases and 1 base, with 4 bases remaining between them. This CDR3 region has 13 residues. The CDR3 spells CASSLDGNYGYTF. CDR3 sequence (DNA): TGTGCCAGCAGCTTGGACGGTAACTATGGCTACACCTTC.

The gene calls are TRBV4-1 and TRBJ2-5, with 7 bases aligning to TRBD2. Losses at the gene ends were 4 bases for V and 5 bases for J; bases not matched to a gene: 7. The CDR3 totals 14 residues. The germline V gene encodes CDR1 MGHRA and CDR2 YSYEKL. DNA of the CDR3: TGCGCCAGCAGCCTGCAGCGGGGCCGGGAGACCCAGTACTTC. Amino acids: CASSLQRGRETQYF.

The CDR3, as DNA: TGTGCCAGCAGCTTAGATCTAGTTTCTGGGGCCAACGTCCTGACTTTC. Protein sequence: CASSLDLVSGANVLTF. The chain joins TRBV11-2 to TRBJ2-6; no reliable D call. This CDR3 region has 16 residues. Germline CDR1 is SGHAT and CDR2 is FQNNGV. V lost 0 bases and J 1 base, leaving 7 bases between the germline ends.

The chain employs TRBV27 and TRBJ1-2, with TRBD1 matching over 8 bases. V lost 4 bases to trimming and J lost 8 bases; unmatched junction nucleotides: 9. The germline V gene has CDR1 MNHEY and CDR2 SMNVEV (reference sequence). This CDR3 spans 14 amino acids. CDR3 region: CASSSRQGWFGYTF. Here the CDR3 DNA reads TGTGCCAGCAGTTCACGACAGGGGTGGTTCGGCTACACCTTC.

The rearrangement links TRBV30 to TRBJ2-3; 15 bases match TRBD2. After removal of 1 base from V and 8 bases from J, the junction contained 4 bases not matched to a gene. Germline CDR1 and CDR2: GTSNPN and SVGIG (reference sequence). The CDR3 sequence is 15 residues long. The CDR3 is CAWSGGLAGGLTQYF. The CDR3 nucleotides are TGTGCCTGGAGTGGGGGACTAGCGGGGGGTCTTACGCAGTATTTT.

There are a few counts of this clone. J is TRBJ2-5 and V is TRBV7-8, with D tentatively TRBD2 (6 bases). Germline-derived CDR1 and CDR2 are SGHVS and FQNEAQ. The length of the CDR3 is 17 residues. The V gene lost 6 bases and the J gene lost 2 bases, with 22 bases spanning the gap. In DNA, the CDR3 is TGTGCCAGCAGTCCAAACAGGAGGGGACTCCGACAAGAGACCCAGTACTTC. Its protein product is CASSPNRRGLRQETQYF.

V and J are TRBV10-2 and TRBJ1-4; D is ambiguous. Per the germline V gene, CDR1 is WSHSY and CDR2 is SAAADI. The CDR3 totals 18 residues. Trimming stripped 3 bases from V and 0 bases from J, with 17 bases between. CDR3 in DNA: TGCGCCAGCAGTGATCCTTTTGACGGGGAGGCAACTAATGAAAAACTGTTTTTT. As protein: CASSDPFDGEATNEKLFF.

The chain employs TRBV10-1 and TRBJ2-3, with TRBD2 matching 9 bases. CDR1 and CDR2 (germline): WNHNN, SYGVQD (reference sequence). The CDR3 has 14 residues. J gave up 6 bases and V 4 bases, and 5 bases lay outside the gene matches. This chain's CDR3 is CASSGTSVTDTQYF. CDR3 sequence (DNA): TGCGCCAGCAGTGGGACTAGCGTTACGGATACGCAGTATTTT.

This clone was recorded once. The gene calls are TRBV18 and TRBJ2-5, with D maybe TRBD1 (6 bases). Germline assignment: CDR1 KGHSH and CDR2 LQKENI. CDR3 length: 17 residues. Trimming took off 1 base at V and 2 bases at J, with 17 bases between the two ends. The CDR3 DNA reads TGTGCCAGCTCACCACTTCCCTCCCGACAGGCACAAGAGACCCAGTACTTC. It yields the protein CASSPLPSRQAQETQYF.

V usage is TRBV4-3 and J usage is TRBJ1-1; TRBD1 aligns across 7 bases. Germline CDR1 and CDR2: LGHNA and YSLEER. This CDR3 is built from 16 residues. J was trimmed by 1 base and V by 4 bases; bases with no gene match: 9. CDR3 in amino acids: CASSRGTGTANTEAFF. The CDR3, as DNA: TGCGCCAGCAGCCGCGGGACCGGGACAGCGAACACTGAAGCTTTCTTT.

Only a few counts were recorded for this clone. CDR3 in amino acids: CASSIRDTVYGYTF. For the CDR3, the DNA is TGTGCCAGTAGTATCCGGGACACCGTCTATGGCTACACCTTC. The V gene is TRBV19, the J gene TRBJ1-2; D possibly corresponds to TRBD1 (6 bases). The V end lost 3 bases, the J end lost 4 bases, and 12 bases lay between the germline ends. Germline assignment: CDR1 LNHDA and CDR2 SQIVND (reference sequence). The CDR3 is made up of 14 amino acids.

J is TRBJ2-5 and V is TRBV6-6; D unresolved. This CDR3 contains 11 residues. Germline loops: CDR1 MNHNY, CDR2 SVGAGI (reference sequence). V was pared by 6 bases and J by 4 bases, with 6 bases between. CDR3 sequence: CASSNLETQYF. CDR3 bases: TGTGCCAGCAGCAACTTAGAGACCCAGTACTTC.

This clone appeared once. V is TRBV5-1 and J is TRBJ1-1; 9 nucleotides match TRBD1. This CDR3 region has 15 residues. The V gene's germline CDR1 is SGHRS and CDR2 YFSETQ. After removal of 7 bases from V and 0 bases from J, the junction contained 7 bases not matched to a gene. The CDR3 region is CASELTGGMNTEAFF. The CDR3, as DNA: TGCGCCAGCGAACTGACAGGGGGTATGAACACTGAAGCTTTCTTT.

This clone has a handful of counts. The chain is built from TRBV29-1 and TRBJ1-1, with a tentative D call TRBD1 (5 bases). The CDR3 covers 12 residues. Germline CDR1 and CDR2: SQVTM and ANQGSEA. Trimming removed 4 bases at V and 4 bases at J, with 10 bases between. CDR3 sequence reads: CSVGGGSTEAFF. The CDR3 bases are TGCAGCGTTGGTGGGGGAAGCACTGAAGCTTTCTTT.

In its sample, this clone was seen once. The chain employs TRBV5-1 and TRBJ2-2, with 7 bases that match TRBD1. V trimming: 4 bases; J trimming: 5 bases; junction bases outside the gene matches: 14. This CDR3 has 17 residues. Germline CDR1 is SGHRS and CDR2 is YFSETQ. CDR3 DNA: TGCGCCAGCAGCCCGTGGACAGGCCTGGTGTGGACCGGGGAGCTGTTTTTT. Amino acids: CASSPWTGLVWTGELFF.

This chain links TRBV2 with TRBJ1-2; 8 nucleotides line up with TRBD1. J lost 3 bases, V lost 5 bases, and 2 bases had no gene match. The length of the CDR3 is 13 residues. Per germline, CDR1 SNHLY and CDR2 FYNNEI. Here the CDR3 DNA reads TGTGCCAGCAGTTTACAGGGGGACTATGGCTACACCTTC. This codes for CASSLQGDYGYTF.

The rearrangement uses TRBV5-5 and TRBJ1-2; D is ambiguous. The CDR3 totals 13 residues. V was cut by 0 bases and J by 2 bases, with 5 bases left in between. Germline CDR1 SGHKS, CDR2 YYEKEE (reference sequence). CDR3 bases: TGTGCCAGCAGCTTGGCGGTAAACTATGGCTACACCTTC. Amino acids: CASSLAVNYGYTF. The variable domain in full, with the rest retrieved from reference TRBV5-5 and TRBJ1-2, is DAGVTQSPTHLIKTRGQQVTLRCSPISGHKSVSWYQQVLGQGPQFIFQYYEKEERGRGNFPDRFSARQFPNYSSELNVNALLLGDSALYLCASSLAVNYGYTFGSGTRLTVV.

The chain has TRBV2 and TRBJ2-7; weak D call: TRBD1 (5 bases). This CDR3 spans 14 amino acids. CDR1 is SNHLY, CDR2 FYNNEI, per germline. The germline V and J ends were trimmed by 5 bases and 8 bases, with 19 bases remaining between them. The CDR3 region has the DNA TGTGCCAGCAGTCCATCGGTCCAGGGAATCAAGCAGTACTTC. It encodes CASSPSVQGIKQYF. Together with reference TRBV2 and TRBJ2-7, the CDR3 gives the full variable domain: EPEVTQTPSHQVTQMGQEVILRCVPISNHLYFYWYRQILGQKVEFLVSFYNNEISEKSEIFDDQFSVERPDGSNFTLKIRSTKLEDSAMYFCASSPSVQGIKQYFGPGTRLTVT.

V and J are TRBV7-6 and TRBJ1-2; the D is unclear. Germline V gene lookup returns CDR1 SGHVS and CDR2 FNYEAQ. The CDR3 spans 13 residues. Between the trimmed V and J ends, which lost 1 base and 8 bases, there was a span of 11 bases. The CDR3 DNA sequence: TGTGCCAGCAGCTTAGGGGGTTCGCAGGGCTACACCTTC. It yields the protein CASSLGGSQGYTF.

The chain joins TRBV7-3 to TRBJ2-2; possible D gene TRBD1, 6 bases. V was cut by 1 base and J by 6 bases, with 12 bases left in between. The CDR3 has 15 residues. Looked up from germline, CDR1 is SGHTA and CDR2 is FQGTGA. This CDR3 is CASSLRGPSAGELFF. The CDR3 region has the DNA TGTGCCAGCAGCTTAAGGGGGCCATCCGCCGGGGAGCTGTTTTTT.

The chain joins TRBV18 to TRBJ2-1; 7 positions match TRBD1. V dropped 3 bases and J dropped 6; count of bases not matched to a gene: 17. Looked up from germline, CDR1 is KGHSH and CDR2 is LQKENI. The length of the CDR3 is 18 residues. In DNA, the CDR3 is TGTGCCAGCTCACCGATCTCCATTCCGGGACAGCCGGGCAATGAGCAGTTCTTC. Translating gives CASSPISIPGQPGNEQFF.

This chain connects TRBV15 to TRBJ2-4; D gene uncertain. The CDR3 has 14 residues. Germline loops: CDR1 LNHNV, CDR2 YYDKDF (reference sequence). Trimming removed 0 bases at V and 7 bases at J, with 10 bases between. The CDR3 DNA reads TGTGCCACCAGCAGAGATTGGAAGGTCAACATTCAGTACTTC. It specifies CATSRDWKVNIQYF.